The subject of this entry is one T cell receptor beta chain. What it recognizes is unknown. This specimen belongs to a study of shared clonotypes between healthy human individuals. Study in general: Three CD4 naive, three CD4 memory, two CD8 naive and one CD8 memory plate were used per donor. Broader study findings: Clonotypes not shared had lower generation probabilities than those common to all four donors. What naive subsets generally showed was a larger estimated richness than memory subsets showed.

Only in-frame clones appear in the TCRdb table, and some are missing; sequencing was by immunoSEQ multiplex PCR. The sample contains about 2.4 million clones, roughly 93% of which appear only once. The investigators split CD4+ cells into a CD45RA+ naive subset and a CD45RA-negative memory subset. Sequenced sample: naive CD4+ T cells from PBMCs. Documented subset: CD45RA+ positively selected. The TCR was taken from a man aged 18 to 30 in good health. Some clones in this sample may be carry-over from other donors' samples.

CDR3: CSVGQGGNIQYF. The DNA for the CDR3 is TGCAGCGTCGGGCAGGGGGGGAACATTCAGTACTTC. The chain has TRBV29-1 and TRBJ2-4; D is perhaps TRBD1 or TRBD2 (7 bases each). The germline V and J ends were trimmed by 6 bases and 7 bases, with 13 bases remaining between them. The CDR3 runs to 12 residues. Germline loops: CDR1 SQVTM, CDR2 ANQGSEA.